The next 9 T cell receptor beta chains were all read from a single sample in a study of CD8+CD57+ T cells in acquired aplastic anemia (dated 2018 in TCRdb). The run used an Illumina HiSeq 2000. Profiling of TCR beta VDJ combinations and CDR3 sequences used genomic DNA as the template. The public reads were reanalyzed by TCRdb: fastp trimming at Q25, MiXCR alignment, in-frame beta chains only. CDR3 protein sequences are deduplicated, and each keeps its most common genes and DNA. The sample has more than 250,000 distinct CDR3 sequences on record, roughly three fifths of them singletons. The ten largest clones add up to 7.5% to 9% of the sample. The sequenced sample was sorted CD4+, CD8+, or CD8+CD57+ T cells (not recorded which) from PBMCs. The receptor source for this set is a human donor with severe aplastic anemia or a healthy control (not recorded which).

The chain carries TRBV25-1 and TRBJ2-1; 7 bases match TRBD2. The CDR3 consists of 17 residues. CDR1 and CDR2 from the germline V gene are MGHDK and SYGVNS. Germline trimming cut 3 bases from V and 5 bases from J; bases unmatched to any gene: 13. The CDR3 nucleotides read TGTGCCAGCAGTGAGCTCGGGACCGGGACTACGCACAATGAGCAGTTCTTC. This gives the protein CASSELGTGTTHNEQFF.

This clonotype occurred a few times. The J gene is TRBJ2-1, the V gene TRBV29-1, with 12 nucleotides matching TRBD1. V shed 4 bases and J 4 bases; nucleotides not matched to a gene: 5. The germline gives CDR1 SQVTM, CDR2 ANQGSEA. CDR3 length: 15 amino acids. The CDR3, as DNA: TGCAGCGTTGTATTGGGACAGGGGGCTTACAATGAGCAGTTCTTC. Its protein is CSVVLGQGAYNEQFF.

This clonotype was seen many times. The rearrangement uses TRBV20-1 and TRBJ1-2; possibly TRBD1 for D (6 bases). This CDR3 comprises 14 residues. Trimming removed 3 bases at V and 7 bases at J, with 18 bases between. Per germline, CDR1 DFQATT and CDR2 SNEGSKA (reference sequence). The CDR3 bases are TGCAGTGCTAGGAAGACAGGAGGGCTCGTTGGCTACACCTTC. It yields the protein CSARKTGGLVGYTF.

The rearrangement joins TRBV6-5 to TRBJ2-7; 11 bases map to TRBD1. Germline-derived CDR1 and CDR2 are MNHEY and SVGAGI. Losses at the gene ends were 6 bases for V and 2 bases for J; bases not matched to a gene: 3. The CDR3 extends over 14 amino acids. For the CDR3, the DNA is TGTGCCAGCAGCTGGGGACAGGGGGCCTACGAGCAGTACTTC. This translates into CASSWGQGAYEQYF.

The V gene is TRBV19, the J gene TRBJ2-7, with TRBD2 matching 9 bases. After removal of 9 bases from V and 6 bases from J, the junction contained 12 bases not matched to a gene. The CDR3 has 14 residues. CDR1 and CDR2 (germline): LNHDA, SQIVND (reference sequence). The CDR3 sequence is CASSATGLAIEQYF. CDR3 sequence (DNA): TGTGCCAGCAGCGCCACGGGACTAGCTATCGAGCAGTACTTC.

V usage is TRBV7-9 and J usage is TRBJ1-1; TRBD1 aligns across 7 bases. Germline assignment: CDR1 SEHNR and CDR2 FQNEAQ (reference sequence). CDR3 length: 14 amino acids. The V segment lost 5 bases and the J segment 6 bases; nucleotides outside the gene matches: 9. The CDR3 nucleotides are TGTGCCAGCAGCCCTAGGGGGCTGGACGCTGAAGCTTTCTTT. It is translated as CASSPRGLDAEAFF.

V usage is TRBV20-1 and J usage is TRBJ1-1; tentative D call: TRBD1 (6 bases). CDR1 is DFQATT, CDR2 SNEGSKA, per germline (reference sequence). Trimming pared 7 bases from V and 3 bases from J, leaving 9 bases between. This CDR3 contains 11 residues. CDR3 nucleotides: TGCAGTGTTAGGGGGGACACTGAAGCTTTCTTT. Its translation is CSVRGDTEAFF.

As concerns this clonotype: At one end the junction does not follow the germline gene, possibly because of a read error. The chain is built from TRBV5-1 and TRBJ2-1, with D possibly being TRBD2 (6 bases). Germline loops: CDR1 SGHRS, CDR2 YFSETQ. The CDR3 runs 13 residues. This chain's CDR3 is CASSLAPYNEQFF. The CDR3 DNA reads TGTGCTAGCAGTCTAGCGCCTTACAATGAGCAGTTCTTC.

Comment on this clonotype: A junction boundary mismatches the germline segment, possibly from a read error. This chain connects TRBV25-1 to TRBJ1-1; a possible D gene is TRBD1 (5 bases). Germline CDR1 and CDR2: MGHDK and SYGVNS. The CDR3 runs to 15 residues. The CDR3 coding sequence is TGTGCCAGCAGTCCCAGGACACTGCTGAACAATGAAGCTTTCTTT. Protein product: CASSPRTLLNNEAFF.